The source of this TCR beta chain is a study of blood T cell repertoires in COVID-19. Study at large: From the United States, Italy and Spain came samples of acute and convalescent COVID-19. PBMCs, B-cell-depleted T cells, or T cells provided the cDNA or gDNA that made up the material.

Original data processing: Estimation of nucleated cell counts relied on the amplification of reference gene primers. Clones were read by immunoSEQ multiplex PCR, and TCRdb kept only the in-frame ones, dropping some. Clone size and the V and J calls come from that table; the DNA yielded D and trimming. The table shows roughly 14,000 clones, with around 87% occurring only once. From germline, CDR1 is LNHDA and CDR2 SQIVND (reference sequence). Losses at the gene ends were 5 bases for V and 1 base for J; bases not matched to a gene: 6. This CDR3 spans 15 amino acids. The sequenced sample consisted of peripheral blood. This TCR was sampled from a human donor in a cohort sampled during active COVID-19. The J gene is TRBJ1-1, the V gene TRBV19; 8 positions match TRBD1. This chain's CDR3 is CASSGKTGENTEAFF. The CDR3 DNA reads TGTGCCAGTAGTGGAAAGACAGGGGAGAACACTGAAGCTTTCTTT.